The T cell receptor (beta chain) under discussion was sequenced for a study of T cells in Graves' hyperthyroidism and ophthalmopathy. The study's findings and limits: The majority of expanded thyroid clonotypes above 0.001 also appeared in blood.

Hyperthyroidism patients were newly diagnosed, had disease duration under 2 months, and were aged 18 to 65 years. Uncontrolled infection, other autoimmune disease, pregnancy or lactation barred patients from enrollment. With respect to this clonotype: Its target is unknown.

RNA transcripts provided the source from which TCR beta CDR3 regions were amplified. Using the HTBI primer set, a first-round RT-PCR was run on the TCR CDR3. MiXCR was run by TCRdb on the multiplex PCR reads, yielding one entry per CDR3 protein. The profile shows approximately 400,000 distinct CDR3 sequences, more than 12% of them singletons. Germline V lookup: CDR1 MNHEY, CDR2 SVGEGT. V gave up 8 bases and J gave up 10 bases, with 12 bases separating them. The CDR3 contains 11 residues. This receptor was identified in a woman between 25 and 40 years old with Graves' hyperthyroidism. Sequencing was done on a sample of blood. The chain couples TRBV6-2 or TRBV6-3 to TRBJ1-5; D not certain. In nucleotides, the CDR3 is TGTGCCAGCTCCCTCTCGGTTCCCCAGCATTTT. As protein: CASSLSVPQHF.